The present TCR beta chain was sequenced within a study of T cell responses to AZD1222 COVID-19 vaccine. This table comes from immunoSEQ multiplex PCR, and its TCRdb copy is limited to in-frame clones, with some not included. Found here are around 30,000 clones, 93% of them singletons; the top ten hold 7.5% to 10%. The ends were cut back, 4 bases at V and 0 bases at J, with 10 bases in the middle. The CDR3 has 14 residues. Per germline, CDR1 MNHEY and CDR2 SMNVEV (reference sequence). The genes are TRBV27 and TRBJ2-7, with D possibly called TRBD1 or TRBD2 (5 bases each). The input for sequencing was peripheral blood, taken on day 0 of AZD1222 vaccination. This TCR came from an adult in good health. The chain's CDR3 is CASSYGGSSYEQYF. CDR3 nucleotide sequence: TGTGCCAGCAGTTATGGGGGAAGCTCCTACGAGCAGTACTTC.